This T cell receptor beta chain originates from a study of T cell responses to AZD1222 COVID-19 vaccine (dated by TCRdb to 2020 to 2022). In the study overall: Because spike-specific TCR depth and breadth did not differ between the two schedules, AZD1222 recipients who got a second dose at roughly 4 weeks were pooled with those who got a second dose at roughly 12 weeks. TCR sequencing was performed for roughly 250 trial participants, of whom about 210 were given two doses of AZD1222 and around 25 were given two doses of MenACWY control vaccine. Trial participants were enrolled by age into subgroups of 18-55, 56-69 and 70-plus years, and roughly 150, 30 and 60 TCR-sequenced participants, respectively, were included in these subgroups.

From its cysteine to its phenylalanine, the CDR3 spans 15 amino acids. Only the CDR3 DNA is retained, 45 bases long and in frame from the first base. V has 6 bases trimmed and J has 1 base trimmed; junction bases matching no gene number 7. Via the germline V gene, CDR1 is MNHEY and CDR2 SVGAGI. The research as a whole found: Conclusions about previously exposed vaccinees are limited, since just six AZD1222 recipients were seropositive for SARS-CoV-2 at baseline. The 56-69-year group was small, and its depth increase did not reach significance, likely because of low power. Nearly half of unique spike-specific TCRs reportedly recognized epitopes outside regions mutated in the B.1.351 and B.1.1.7 variants. CD4 TCRs associated with the vaccine covered the entire spike protein, and the dominant responses were in regions 160-218 and 743-854. Because no day 14 peak-response samples were available, the repertoires could be characterized only after the peak T cell response. Participants were mostly white British and included more females than males, and it was suggested by the authors that clonal diversity may have been underestimated. Spike-specific TCR breadth and depth rose significantly after two AZD1222 doses compared with day 0 and with MenACWY recipients.

The label giving this sample's time point can be read as: baseline before first vaccination. Vaccinee samples were obtained from the UK trials COV001 and COV002, which included a single-blind randomized controlled phase 2/3 trial of AZD1222 (ChAdOx1 nCoV-19) in healthy adults. For TCRbeta chain sequencing, PBMC samples were collected from trial participants at day 0 and at day 28 after the second dose. The CDR3 regions of human TCRbeta chains were subjected to immunosequencing. Per the source publication's procedure: TCRs in the repertoires were matched against a reference library of SARS-CoV-2-specific TCRs that had been generated with the MIRA antigen-specificity platform. Breadth was defined as the fraction of unique TCRs that were SARS-CoV-2-associated. Depth was defined as the fraction of total T cells that were SARS-CoV-2-associated. Using the MIRA data, each spike-specific TCR was assigned both to the spike region to which the TCR was reactive and to a CD4 or CD8 class. Log10-transformed breadth and depth values were compared by one-way ANOVA with Sidak's multiple comparisons tests. In TCRdb, the immuneACCESS table is reduced to in-frame sequences with V and J assigned. These tables do not hold every clone; where another copy was compared, an unresolved V gene accounts for under half, and the others remain unexplained. The V and J calls and the clone size are those of that table, but D and trimming were determined from the DNA. In this sample the table shows more than 95,000 clones, roughly 88% of which occur a single time. The biggest ten clones account for about 20% of the sample.

As for this clone: Its antigen is still unknown. No much larger clonotype is one base removed from it; base qualities were not supplied.

This sequence originates from an adult in good health. The material was peripheral blood, obtained on day 0 of AZD1222 vaccination. Recombination linked TRBV6-5 to TRBJ1-1, with 8 bases matching TRBD1. The CDR3 corresponds to CASSRTGQGNTEAFF. The bases are TGTGCCAGCAGCCGAACAGGACAGGGGAACACTGAAGCTTTCTTT.